The source of this T cell receptor (beta chain) is a study of PD-1 blockade in classical Hodgkin lymphoma. Study background: A 3 mg/kg intravenous dose of nivolumab was received by patients every 2 weeks. Study conclusions and caveats: By C4D1, diversity of CD4+ TCRs had risen significantly, whereas that of CD8+ TCRs had not.

Produced via immunoSEQ multiplex PCR; TCRdb's table is partial and in-frame only. The data show 21,000 or so clones, with more than 80% seen just once and less than 15% held by the top ten. Germline V gene sequence: CDR1 MNHEY, CDR2 SVGAGI. This CDR3 has 13 residues. V was pared by 6 bases and J by 6 bases, with 7 bases of the junction left unmatched. With regard to this clone: Its antigen is not known.

Regarding time point: cycle 4 day 1 (C4D1), after 6 weeks of nivolumab. There was relapse after autologous stem cell transplantation in every patient, and there was variation in brentuximab vedotin exposure. The receptor's source is a human donor with classical Hodgkin lymphoma. The sample was peripheral blood mononuclear cells (PBMCs), taken before the fourth cycle of nivolumab. The chain carries TRBV6-5 and TRBJ2-7; TRBD1 matches at 8 bases. This CDR3 reads CASRVQGAREQYF. For the CDR3, the DNA is TGTGCCAGCAGGGTTCAGGGGGCTCGCGAGCAGTACTTC.